The T cell receptor (beta chain) under discussion was sequenced for a study of graft-versus-host responses after intestinal transplantation. Across the study: Transplant types were multivisceral, liver-intestinal, or isolated intestinal. Anti-thymocyte globulin served as induction for all recipients, who then took tacrolimus and steroids for about 3 years. General study points: The authors found GvH clones in recipient marrow, some appearing first in ileum or blood. GvH clone levels peaked in circulation, and this peak was associated with early post-transplant HvG declines.

This CDR3 contains 17 residues. The germline gives CDR1 ENHRY, CDR2 SYGVKD. Trimming stripped 7 bases from V and 0 bases from J, with 19 bases between. A note on this clone: Its antigen remains unknown.

Libraries were prepared by immunoSEQ multiplex PCR; TCRdb keeps only in-frame clonotypes and omits some of them. The sample has around 110,000 clones, around 94% seen once; the top ten hold 1.2%. The gene calls are TRBV10-3 and TRBJ1-3, with D uncertain. Sequences were derived from unstimulated CD8+ T cells sorted from spleen or lymph node cells, sampled before transplant. The source is a human donor who was the organ donor for an intestinal transplant. CDR3 DNA sequence: TGTGCCATCAAAATGGGCCAATCGATCGACTCTGGAAACACCATATATTTT. It encodes CAIKMGQSIDSGNTIYF.